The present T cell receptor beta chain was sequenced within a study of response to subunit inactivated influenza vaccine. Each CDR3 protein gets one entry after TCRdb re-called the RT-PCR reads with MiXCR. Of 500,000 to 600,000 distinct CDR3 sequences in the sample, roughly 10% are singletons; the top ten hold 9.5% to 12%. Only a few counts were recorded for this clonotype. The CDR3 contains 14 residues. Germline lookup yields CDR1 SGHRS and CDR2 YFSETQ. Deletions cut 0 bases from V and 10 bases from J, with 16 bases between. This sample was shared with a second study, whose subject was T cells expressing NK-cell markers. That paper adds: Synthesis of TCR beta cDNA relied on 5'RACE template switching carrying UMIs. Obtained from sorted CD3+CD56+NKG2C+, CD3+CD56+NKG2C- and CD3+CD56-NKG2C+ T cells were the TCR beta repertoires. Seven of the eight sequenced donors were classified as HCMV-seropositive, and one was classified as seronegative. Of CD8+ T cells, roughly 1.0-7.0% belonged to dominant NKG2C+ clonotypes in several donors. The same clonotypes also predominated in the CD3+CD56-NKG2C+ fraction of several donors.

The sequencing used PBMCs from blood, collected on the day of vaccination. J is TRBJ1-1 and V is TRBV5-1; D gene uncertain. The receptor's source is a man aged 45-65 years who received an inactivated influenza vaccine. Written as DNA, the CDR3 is TGCGCCAGCAGCTTGGGTGGACGAACCCGTGGAGCTTTCTTT. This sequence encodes CASSLGGRTRGAFF.